A single TCR beta chain is shown here with its context. Repertoires were generated with immunoSEQ multiplex PCR, while TCRdb's copy carries only in-frame clones and drops some. The table records about 48,000 clones, roughly 84% of them present only once. The data originate from a study of OX40 agonist ivuxolimab in advanced cancers. V shed 6 bases and J 5 bases; nucleotides not matched to a gene: 4. Per the germline V gene, CDR1 is KGHSH and CDR2 is LQKENI. The CDR3 is made up of 13 amino acids. V gene TRBV18 combines with J gene TRBJ2-1, with 7 bases aligning to TRBD1. This TCR was sampled from an adult with an advanced solid tumor such as melanoma, head and neck, liver or kidney cancer. The starting material was CD4+ or CD8+ T cells sorted from blood, obtained in a trial of the OX40 agonist ivuxolimab. CDR3 in amino acids: CASSDRMDNEQFF. CDR3 nucleotide sequence: TGTGCCAGCTCGGACAGGATGGACAATGAGCAGTTCTTC.